This T cell receptor beta chain stems from a study of cytomegalovirus exposure and HLA in healthy donors. The CDR3 is 11 residues long. Trimming took 3 bases from V and 8 from J, leaving 5 bases between them. Germline V lookup: CDR1 SGDLS, CDR2 YYNGEE. With 60 Vbeta and 13 Jbeta primers, the PCR was carried out. Per the study methods: It was a later analysis that counted roughly 79 million unique TCR beta chains, of which some 9.9 million were shared. The data were produced by immunoSEQ multiplex PCR, yet TCRdb's version contains in-frame clones alone and is incomplete. The D gene and trimming were derived from the DNA, and the V and J assignments and clone size from that table. The specimen's table records some 55,000 clones. In the case of this clone: Its antigen remains unidentified.

General observations from the study: The study found most TCR sequences rare, yet found some public TCRs in many donors. Later analysis suggested links between common viral pathogens and several top significant clusters.

This clonotype was obtained from a man aged 18 to 30 in good health and CMV-seropositive. The chain couples TRBV9 to TRBJ2-2; no clear D gene. The sample comprised PBMCs. The CDR3 sequence: CASSGAGELFF. The CDR3 DNA is TGTGCCAGCAGCGGCGCGGGGGAGCTGTTTTTT.